The entry that follows covers one T cell receptor beta chain sequence. Its target antigen remains unknown. Per-nucleotide qualities are absent, and no much larger clonotype sits a single base away. The immunoSEQ v4 bias-controlled multiplex PCR assay, performed blinded to group allocation, was used to amplify TCR-beta CDR3 regions from genomic DNA. To estimate the quantities of nucleated cells and T cells in each sample, reference gene primers were included together with the TCR-beta primers. Sequencing of the libraries was performed on an Illumina MiSeq with a 100-cycle paired-end protocol. As for the authors' bioinformatics: Diversity and richness were calculated in immunoSEQ Analyzer software; richness by iChao1, clonality based on Pielou evenness and Shannon diversity (0-1, higher means less diverse). CDR3 amino acid sequences with V/J genes were queried against VDJdb for CMV, EBV and influenza A specificities using confidence 3 and substitution 2. TCR-beta amino acid clonotype overlap between villitis of unknown etiology, infectious villitis and control repertoires was assessed with the Morisita-Horn index. The immuneACCESS repertoire file appears here via TCRdb, limited to in-frame rearrangements. These files lack a portion of the clones; in checked studies, under half of the deficit traces to unresolved V genes, and the cause of the others is not known. V and J calls and clone size are copied from that table; D and trimming were computed from the DNA. The sample table contains some 6,100 clones; only one count was recorded for around 80% of them. 7% to 10% of the sample rests with the top ten.

The data stem from a study of T cells in placental villitis. About the investigation overall: The study tested an allograft-versus-infection hypothesis by comparing placental TCR-beta repertoires in villitis of unknown etiology, unaffected controls matched for gestational age, and infectious villitis. Findings and caveats that apply to the study as a whole: Small amounts of decidua were contained in the paraffin blocks, so some of the captured T cells, especially in controls, may have been decidual rather than villous infiltrates. CMV-specific clone frequencies were lower in villitis of unknown etiology than in infectious CMV cases (approximately 0.001 vs 0.011), and villitis of unknown etiology did not differ from controls on this measure. Sequencing bulk tissue could not tell helper, regulatory or cytotoxic T cells apart, could not separate maternal from fetal T cells, and left out gamma-delta receptors.

The study included five infectious villitis placentae (four with confirmed cytomegalovirus and one with Toxoplasma gondii), and these placentae were not matched to the other groups. Mothers with infectious villitis were younger, had smaller fetuses, and delivered preterm or experienced intrauterine demise in a couple of cases. Placentae were collected after delivery and examined grossly and histologically before archival tissue was selected. Five 10-micron scrolls were cut from each FFPE block, and DNA was isolated using the AllPrep DNA/RNA FFPE Tissue kit. NanoDrop was used to check DNA concentration and purity, while a Bioanalyzer was used to assess RNA quality. Taken from the germline V gene, the CDR1 and CDR2 loops are LGHNT and FRNRAP. CDR3 length: 16 amino acids, cysteine to phenylalanine. Of all the DNA, just the CDR3 is kept, 48 bases in frame from base 1. V is pared back by 1 base and J by 2 bases, with 13 bases lying between the germline termini.

Source material: placental tissue containing maternal and fetal cells. Here the chain combines TRBV12-5 and TRBJ2-3; TRBD2 is a possible D gene, resting on 6 matching bases. This TCR came from a human patient with infectious villitis; the placental T cells may come from both mother and fetus. The CDR3 region reads CASGLGRGGITDTQYF. In nucleotides, the sequence is TGTGCTAGTGGTTTGGGCAGAGGAGGGATCACAGATACGCAGTATTTT.